This TCR beta chain was sequenced during a study of CD8+CD57+ T cells in acquired aplastic anemia. Looking at the study overall: The sorted CD4+ and CD8+ cells yielded an average roughly 3 ug of DNA.

About this clonotype: Its antigen is unidentified.

CDR1 and CDR2 (germline): LGHNA, YSLEER. The ends were cut back, 1 base at V and 3 bases at J, with 9 bases in the middle. This CDR3 has 14 amino acids. TCR beta VDJ and CDR3 profiles were obtained from a genomic DNA template. TCRdb re-called the reads through MiXCR, storing one row per CDR3 protein. The sample contains 260,000 or so distinct CDR3 sequences, roughly 82% of which appear only once. Study findings and constraints: Patients shared some 29 CD8+ CDR3 sequences with controls.

CD8+CD57+ cell expansion had been shown by flow cytometry in patients chosen for sequencing. By the time of blood sampling, patients had still received no therapy. This chain joins TRBV4-3 and TRBJ1-1; D remains ambiguous. This sequence was found in a human donor with aplastic anemia. The sequencing sample was made of sorted CD4+, CD8+, or CD8+CD57+ T cells (not recorded which) from PBMCs. The CDR3 loop is CASSQGPEDTEAFF. The CDR3 DNA reads as TGCGCCAGCAGCCAAGGTCCAGAGGACACTGAAGCTTTCTTT.